The rows below give T cell receptor beta chains drawn from one sample of a study of response to subunit inactivated influenza vaccine. TCRdb ran MiXCR on the RT-PCR reads and lists one entry per CDR3 protein. This repertoire shows under 800,000 distinct CDR3 sequences, roughly 14% found once; its top ten account for approximately 7%. The material was PBMCs from blood, obtained roughly 15 days before vaccination. These receptors all stem from a man over 45 who received an inactivated influenza vaccine. Both conserved end residues are part of each CDR3. D genes are given only for firm matches. Clone size, where shown, is once, few, many, or a class for clones that have expanded.

D	J	size	V	CDR3	DNA
NA	TRBJ2-7	NA	TRBV28	CASSHPGRAYEQYF	TGTGCCAGCAGTCATCCGGGACGAGCCTACGAGCAGTACTTC
TRBD2	TRBJ2-7	many	TRBV7-2	CASSLLAGDYEQYF	TGTGCCAGCAGCTTACTAGCGGGAGACTACGAGCAGTACTTC
NA	TRBJ1-2	NA	TRBV20-1	CSARGLIGTRKGYGYTF	TGCAGTGCTAGAGGCCTTATAGGAACAAGGAAGGGCTATGGCTACACCTTC
NA	TRBJ2-7	NA	TRBV28	CASRQGNYEQYF	TGTGCCAGCAGACAGGGAAACTACGAGCAGTACTTC
TRBD2	TRBJ2-5	NA	TRBV2	CASKLAGASETQYF	TGTGCCAGCAAATTAGCGGGGGCATCTGAGACCCAGTACTTC
NA	TRBJ1-5	many	TRBV10-3	CAISESRGDQPQHF	TGTGCCATCAGTGAGTCGCGGGGAGATCAGCCCCAGCATTTT
NA	TRBJ1-5	many	TRBV3-1	CASSQDGAVKQPQHF	TGTGCCAGCAGCCAAGATGGGGCAGTAAAGCAGCCCCAGCATTTT
NA	TRBJ1-1	NA	TRBV6-2/TRBV6-3	CASSYSGGNTEPFF	TGTGCCAGCAGTTACTCTGGTGGGAACACTGAACCTTTCTTT
NA	TRBJ1-1	few	TRBV6-2/TRBV6-3	CASSFTDWNTEAFF	TGTGCCAGCAGTTTTACGGACTGGAACACTGAAGCTTTCTTT
NA	TRBJ1-2	NA	TRBV6-1	CASSPAYDLAPNYGYTF	TGTGCCAGCAGCCCAGCGTACGATCTCGCACCTAACTATGGCTACACCTTC
NA	TRBJ2-1	NA	TRBV2	CASSGGPVNEQFF	TGTGCCAGCAGCGGGGGGCCAGTCAATGAGCAGTTCTTC
NA	TRBJ2-1	NA	TRBV30	CAWSVEWFQFF	TGTGCCTGGAGTGTAGAGTGGTTCCAGTTCTTC
NA	TRBJ2-7	NA	TRBV28	CASSWRVSYEQYF	TGTGCCAGCAGTTGGCGGGTCTCCTACGAGCAGTACTTC
NA	TRBJ2-7	NA	TRBV7-2	CASSLEWGSSYEQYF	TGTGCCAGCAGCTTAGAATGGGGAAGCTCCTACGAGCAGTACTTC
NA	TRBJ1-2	many	TRBV7-8	CASSLAGFNYGYTF	TGTGCCAGCAGCTTAGCCGGATTCAACTATGGCTACACCTTC
NA	TRBJ1-1	few	TRBV30	CAWSRGTALEAFF	TGTGCCTGGAGCCGAGGGACTGCGCTTGAAGCTTTCTTT
NA	TRBJ2-5	NA	TRBV7-2	CASSLFGRWETQYF	TGTGCCAGCAGCTTATTCGGGAGATGGGAGACCCAGTACTTC
NA	TRBJ1-2	NA	TRBV19	CASSIVVRRLYGYTF	TGTGCCAGTAGTATAGTCGTCCGTCGACTGTATGGCTACACCTTC
NA	TRBJ2-3	many	TRBV9	CASSGSREPNRRFGPLPSTDTQYF	TGTGCCAGCAGCGGATCCCGAGAACCGAATCGGCGATTCGGCCCCCTCCCTTCAACAGATACGCAGTATTTT
NA	TRBJ1-1	NA	TRBV20-1	CSAITGRDTEAFF	TGCAGTGCTATTACAGGGAGGGACACTGAAGCTTTCTTT
NA	TRBJ2-5	few	TRBV12-3/TRBV12-4	CASRSRRAQGTQYF	TGTGCCAGCAGATCTCGACGGGCCCAGGGGACCCAGTACTTC
NA	TRBJ2-7	few	TRBV9	CASSVVDFSDEQYF	TGTGCCAGCAGCGTAGTCGACTTCTCGGACGAGCAGTACTTC
TRBD1	TRBJ2-1	few	TRBV4-3	CASSQNPIGTGKLYEQFF	TGCGCCAGCAGCCAAAACCCGATCGGGACAGGGAAGTTGTATGAGCAGTTCTTC
NA	TRBJ2-1	few	TRBV20-1	CSAKNSRGSSYNEQFF	TGCAGTGCTAAGAACTCAAGGGGAAGCTCCTACAATGAGCAGTTCTTC
TRBD1	TRBJ2-1	many	TRBV24-1	CATSPTGTAWDEQFF	TGTGCCACCAGTCCAACAGGGACAGCATGGGATGAGCAGTTCTTC
NA	TRBJ2-2	many	TRBV3-1	CASSQGRTNTGELFF	TGTGCCAGCAGCCAAGGACGGACGAACACCGGGGAGCTGTTTTTT
TRBD1	TRBJ2-1	few	TRBV2	CASLGRDRGSNEQFF	TGTGCCAGCCTCGGACGGGACAGGGGATCAAATGAGCAGTTCTTC
NA	TRBJ2-7	NA	TRBV2	CASSELMARSSYEQYF	TGTGCCAGCAGTGAATTAATGGCGAGGAGCTCCTACGAGCAGTACTTC
TRBD2	TRBJ2-2	few	TRBV20-1	CSAPPSGLAITGELFF	TGCAGTGCTCCGCCCTCGGGACTAGCGATCACCGGGGAGCTGTTTTTT
NA	TRBJ1-1	NA	TRBV7-2	CASSLGRQGYTEAFF	TGTGCCAGCAGCTTAGGGCGTCAGGGGTACACTGAAGCTTTCTTT
TRBD2	TRBJ2-3	many	TRBV27	CASSLLSSGGTDTQYF	TGTGCCAGCAGTTTATTATCTAGCGGGGGCACAGATACGCAGTATTTT
NA	TRBJ1-1	few	TRBV18	CASSPNLSRGAAEAFF	TGTGCCAGCTCACCAAATTTGTCCCGGGGGGCGGCTGAAGCTTTCTTT
TRBD1	TRBJ2-1	NA	TRBV4-1	CASSQADRVNEQFF	TGCGCCAGCAGCCAAGCGGACAGGGTCAATGAGCAGTTCTTC
TRBD1	TRBJ2-1	once	TRBV7-2	CASSLATGSHEQFF	TGTGCCAGCAGCTTAGCGACAGGGTCTCATGAGCAGTTCTTC
NA	TRBJ2-7	NA	TRBV28	CASSPVAGPLSSYEQYF	TGTGCCAGCAGCCCCGTGGCAGGCCCCCTTAGCTCCTACGAGCAGTACTTC
NA	TRBJ2-2	NA	TRBV7-3	CASSSSTGANTGELFF	TGTGCCAGCAGCTCCTCGACAGGCGCGAACACCGGGGAGCTGTTTTTT
NA	TRBJ2-1	NA	TRBV6-2/TRBV6-3	CASTRQARSYNEQFF	TGTGCCAGCACCCGACAGGCTAGATCTTACAATGAGCAGTTCTTC
NA	TRBJ1-2	few	TRBV6-1	CASSDREGYGYTF	TGTGCCAGCAGTGACCGGGAGGGGTATGGCTACACCTTC
NA	TRBJ2-2	few	TRBV12-3/TRBV12-4	CASSPYTDTGELFF	TGTGCCAGCAGTCCTTATACGGACACCGGGGAGCTGTTTTTT
TRBD2	TRBJ2-7	NA	TRBV20-1	CSARSVLAGVFYEQYF	TGCAGTGCTAGATCGGTACTAGCGGGAGTGTTTTACGAGCAGTACTTC
TRBD1	TRBJ1-5	NA	TRBV12-3/TRBV12-4	CASRPGQFDNQPQHF	TGTGCCAGCAGACCGGGACAGTTTGACAATCAGCCCCAGCATTTT
TRBD2	TRBJ2-3	many	TRBV5-1	CASSGRLAGSTDTQYF	TGCGCCAGCAGCGGCAGACTAGCGGGGAGCACAGATACGCAGTATTTT
NA	TRBJ2-3	NA	TRBV6-1	CASSASLAADTQYF	TGTGCCAGCAGCGCAAGCCTAGCTGCAGATACGCAGTATTTT
NA	TRBJ1-6	NA	TRBV27	CASSLSEGSPLHF	TGTGCCAGCAGTTTATCCGAAGGGTCACCCCTCCACTTT
NA	TRBJ2-3	few	TRBV6-1	CASNPRTATDTQYF	TGTGCCAGCAACCCGAGGACCGCCACAGATACGCAGTATTTT
NA	TRBJ2-7	once	TRBV18	CASSNRARYEQYF	TGTGCCAGCTCGAACCGGGCCCGCTACGAGCAGTACTTC
TRBD1	TRBJ1-6	NA	TRBV19	CASSGQGYSPLHF	TGTGCCAGTAGCGGACAGGGGTATTCACCCCTCCACTTT
NA	TRBJ2-1	many	TRBV7-9	CASSLALGGPYNEQFF	TGTGCCAGCAGCTTAGCGCTCGGGGGGCCTTACAATGAGCAGTTCTTC
NA	TRBJ2-2	NA	TRBV4-1	CASSQENKANTGELFF	TGCGCCAGCAGCCAAGAGAATAAAGCGAACACCGGGGAGCTGTTTTTT
TRBD1	TRBJ2-2	many	TRBV12-3/TRBV12-4	CASSSTGTGDTGELFF	TGTGCCAGCAGTTCCACCGGGACAGGCGATACCGGGGAGCTGTTTTTT